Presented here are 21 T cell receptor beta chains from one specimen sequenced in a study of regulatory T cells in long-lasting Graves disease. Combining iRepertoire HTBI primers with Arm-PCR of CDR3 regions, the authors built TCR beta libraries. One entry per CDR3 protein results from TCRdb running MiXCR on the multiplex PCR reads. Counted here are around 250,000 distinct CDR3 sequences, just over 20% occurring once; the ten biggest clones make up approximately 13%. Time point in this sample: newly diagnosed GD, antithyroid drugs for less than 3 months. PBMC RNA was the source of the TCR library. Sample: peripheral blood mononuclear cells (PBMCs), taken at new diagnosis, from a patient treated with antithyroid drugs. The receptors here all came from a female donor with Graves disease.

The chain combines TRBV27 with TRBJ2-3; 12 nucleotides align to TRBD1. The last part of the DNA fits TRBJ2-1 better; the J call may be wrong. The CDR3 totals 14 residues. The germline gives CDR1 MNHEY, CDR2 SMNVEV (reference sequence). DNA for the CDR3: TGTGCCAGCAGTTTCGGGACAGGGGGCCTTGAGCAGTTCTTC. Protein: CASSFGTGGLEQFF.

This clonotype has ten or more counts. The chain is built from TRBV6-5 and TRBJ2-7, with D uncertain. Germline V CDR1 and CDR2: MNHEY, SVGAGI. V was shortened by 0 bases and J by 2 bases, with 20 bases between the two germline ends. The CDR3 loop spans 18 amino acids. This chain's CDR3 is CASSYSMASPKPTYEQYF. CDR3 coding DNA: TGTGCCAGCAGTTACTCGATGGCGTCCCCCAAACCCACCTACGAGCAGTACTTC.

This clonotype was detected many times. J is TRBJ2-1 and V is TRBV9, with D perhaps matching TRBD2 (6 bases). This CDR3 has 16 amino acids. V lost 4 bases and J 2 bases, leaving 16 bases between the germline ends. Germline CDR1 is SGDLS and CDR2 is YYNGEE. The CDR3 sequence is CASSQAGGTAYNEQFF. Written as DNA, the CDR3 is TGTGCCAGCAGCCAAGCCGGCGGGACCGCCTACAATGAGCAGTTCTTC.

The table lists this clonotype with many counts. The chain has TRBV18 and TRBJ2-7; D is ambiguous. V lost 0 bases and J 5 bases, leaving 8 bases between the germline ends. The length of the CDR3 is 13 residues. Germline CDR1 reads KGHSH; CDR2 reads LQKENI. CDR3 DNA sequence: TGTGCCAGCTCACCACCGGGTGCCCACGAGCAGTACTTC. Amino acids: CASSPPGAHEQYF.

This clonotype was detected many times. CDR3 in amino acids: CASSQVKAGELFF. CDR3 DNA: TGTGCCAGCAGCCAAGTCAAGGCCGGGGAGCTGTTTTTT. V is TRBV3-1 and J is TRBJ2-2; D ambiguous. The V gene lost 1 base and the J gene lost 6 bases, with 6 bases spanning the gap. CDR1 and CDR2 (germline): LGHDT, YNNKEL (reference sequence). The CDR3 loop spans 13 amino acids. The entire variable domain, with the rest obtained from reference TRBV3-1 and TRBJ2-2, is as follows: DTAVSQTPKYLVTQMGNDKSIKCEQNLGHDTMYWYKQDSKKFLKIMFSYNNKELIINETVPNRFSPKSPDKAHLNLHINSLELGDSAVYFCASSQVKAGELFFGEGSRLTVL.

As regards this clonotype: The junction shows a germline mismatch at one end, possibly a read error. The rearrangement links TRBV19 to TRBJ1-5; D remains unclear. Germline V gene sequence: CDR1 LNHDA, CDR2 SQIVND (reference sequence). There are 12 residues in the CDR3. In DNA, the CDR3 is TGCTCAACCGGGAGGGGCAATCAGCCCCAGCATTTT. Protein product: CSTGRGNQPQHF.

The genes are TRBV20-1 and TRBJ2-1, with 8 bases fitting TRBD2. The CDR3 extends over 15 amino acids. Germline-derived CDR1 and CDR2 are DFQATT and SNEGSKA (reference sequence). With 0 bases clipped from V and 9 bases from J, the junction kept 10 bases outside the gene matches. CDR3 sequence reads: CSARDSVGLGSEQFF. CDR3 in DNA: TGCAGTGCTAGAGATTCGGTGGGACTAGGTAGTGAGCAGTTCTTC.

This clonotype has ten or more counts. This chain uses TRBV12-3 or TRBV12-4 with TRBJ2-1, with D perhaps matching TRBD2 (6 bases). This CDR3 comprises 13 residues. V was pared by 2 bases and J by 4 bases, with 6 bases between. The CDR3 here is CASSLLAYNEQFF. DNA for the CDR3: TGTGCCAGCAGTTTACTAGCGTACAATGAGCAGTTCTTC.

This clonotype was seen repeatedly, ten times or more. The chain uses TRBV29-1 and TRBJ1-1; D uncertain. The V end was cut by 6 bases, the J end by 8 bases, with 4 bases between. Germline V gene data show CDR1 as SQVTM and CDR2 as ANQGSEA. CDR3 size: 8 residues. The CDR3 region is CSVDEAFF. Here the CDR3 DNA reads TGCAGCGTAGACGAAGCTTTCTTT. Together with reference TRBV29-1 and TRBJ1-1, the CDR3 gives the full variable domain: SAVISQKPSRDICQRGTSLTIQCQVDSQVTMMFWYRQQPGQSLTLIATANQGSEATYESGFVIDKFPISRPNLTFSTLTVSNMSPEDSSIYLCSVDEAFFGQGTRLTVV.

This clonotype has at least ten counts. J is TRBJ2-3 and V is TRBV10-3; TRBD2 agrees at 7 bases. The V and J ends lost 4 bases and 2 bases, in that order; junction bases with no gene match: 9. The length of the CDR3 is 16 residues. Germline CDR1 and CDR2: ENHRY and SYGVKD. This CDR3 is CAISANSGSYTDTQYF. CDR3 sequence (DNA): TGTGCCATCAGTGCTAATAGCGGGTCCTACACAGATACGCAGTATTTT.

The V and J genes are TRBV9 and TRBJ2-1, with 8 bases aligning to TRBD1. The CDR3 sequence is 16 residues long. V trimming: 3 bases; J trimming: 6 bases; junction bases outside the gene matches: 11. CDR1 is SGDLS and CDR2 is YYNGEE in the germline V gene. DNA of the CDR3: TGTGCCAGCAGCGCCGGTCCCGGGACAGGTGTCAATGAGCAGTTCTTC. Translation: CASSAGPGTGVNEQFF.

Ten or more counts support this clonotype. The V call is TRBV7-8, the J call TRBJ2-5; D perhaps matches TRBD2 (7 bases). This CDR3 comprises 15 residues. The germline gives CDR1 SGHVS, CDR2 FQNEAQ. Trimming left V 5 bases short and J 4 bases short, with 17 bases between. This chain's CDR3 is CASSPPGGGLETQYF. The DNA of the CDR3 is TGTGCCAGCAGCCCCCCTGGGGGGGGCCTAGAGACCCAGTACTTC.

The CDR3 reads CASGRWTGPSYEQYF. The CDR3 bases are TGCGCCAGCGGCCGATGGACAGGCCCTTCCTACGAGCAGTACTTC. This chain links TRBV5-1 with TRBJ2-7, with 7 nucleotides matching TRBD1. The V and J ends lost 7 bases and 1 base, in that order; junction bases with no gene match: 11. The germline gives CDR1 SGHRS, CDR2 YFSETQ. The CDR3 consists of 15 residues.

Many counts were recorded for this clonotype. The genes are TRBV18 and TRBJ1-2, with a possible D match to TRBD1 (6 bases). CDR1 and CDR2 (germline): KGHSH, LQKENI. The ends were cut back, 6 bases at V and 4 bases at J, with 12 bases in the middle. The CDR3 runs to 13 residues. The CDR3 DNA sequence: TGTGCCAGCTCGTCGGGGGGCTCCTATGGCTACACCTTC. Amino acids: CASSSGGSYGYTF.

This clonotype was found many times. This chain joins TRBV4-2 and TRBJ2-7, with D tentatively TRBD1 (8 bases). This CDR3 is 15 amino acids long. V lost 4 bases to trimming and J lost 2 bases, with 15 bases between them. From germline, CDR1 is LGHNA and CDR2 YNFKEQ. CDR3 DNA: TGTGCCAGCAGCCTGACTACAGGGGGGGCCTACGAGCAGTACTTC. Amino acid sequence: CASSLTTGGAYEQYF.

CDR3 region: CSASPRDRVNNEQFF. In nucleotides, the CDR3 is TGCAGTGCTAGCCCCCGGGACAGGGTAAACAATGAGCAGTTCTTC. The chain links TRBV20-1 to TRBJ2-1; 9 bases agree with TRBD1. This CDR3 is built from 15 residues. Germline-derived CDR1 and CDR2 are DFQATT and SNEGSKA (reference sequence). V dropped 3 bases and J dropped 5; count of bases not matched to a gene: 8.

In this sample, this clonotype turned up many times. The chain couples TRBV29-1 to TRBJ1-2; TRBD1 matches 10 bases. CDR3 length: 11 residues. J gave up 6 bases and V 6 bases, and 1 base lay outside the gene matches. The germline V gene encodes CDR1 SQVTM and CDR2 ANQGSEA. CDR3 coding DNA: TGCAGCGTCGGGACAGGGGATGGCTACACCTTC. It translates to CSVGTGDGYTF. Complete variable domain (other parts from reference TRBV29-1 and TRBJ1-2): SAVISQKPSRDICQRGTSLTIQCQVDSQVTMMFWYRQQPGQSLTLIATANQGSEATYESGFVIDKFPISRPNLTFSTLTVSNMSPEDSSIYLCSVGTGDGYTFGSGTRLTVV.

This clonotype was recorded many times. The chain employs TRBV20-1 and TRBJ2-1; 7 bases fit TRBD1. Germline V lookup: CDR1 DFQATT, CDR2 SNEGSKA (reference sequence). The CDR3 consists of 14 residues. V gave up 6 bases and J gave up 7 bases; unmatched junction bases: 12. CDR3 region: CSANGLGGANEQFF. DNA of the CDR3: TGCAGTGCCAACGGGCTAGGGGGCGCGAATGAGCAGTTCTTC.

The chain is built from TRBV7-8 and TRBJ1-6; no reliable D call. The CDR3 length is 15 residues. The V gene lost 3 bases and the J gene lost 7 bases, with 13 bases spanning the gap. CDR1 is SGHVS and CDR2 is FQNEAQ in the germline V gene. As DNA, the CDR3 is TGTGCCAGCAGCTTCGTGGAGGGTCCAAATTCACCCCTCCACTTT. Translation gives CASSFVEGPNSPLHF.

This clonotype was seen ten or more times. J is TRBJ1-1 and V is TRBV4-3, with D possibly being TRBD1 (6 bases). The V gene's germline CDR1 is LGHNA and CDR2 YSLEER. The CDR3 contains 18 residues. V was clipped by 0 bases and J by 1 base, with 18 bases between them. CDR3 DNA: TGCGCCAGCAGCCAAGATGTCAGGGGACCGGGAGGGAACACTGAAGCTTTCTTT. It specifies CASSQDVRGPGGNTEAFF.

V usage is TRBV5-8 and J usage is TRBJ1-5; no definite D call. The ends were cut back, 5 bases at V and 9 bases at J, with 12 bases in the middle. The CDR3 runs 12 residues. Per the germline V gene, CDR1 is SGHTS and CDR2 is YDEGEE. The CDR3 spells CASSLANGPQHF. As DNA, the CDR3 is TGTGCCAGCAGTCTCGCAAATGGGCCCCAGCATTTT.